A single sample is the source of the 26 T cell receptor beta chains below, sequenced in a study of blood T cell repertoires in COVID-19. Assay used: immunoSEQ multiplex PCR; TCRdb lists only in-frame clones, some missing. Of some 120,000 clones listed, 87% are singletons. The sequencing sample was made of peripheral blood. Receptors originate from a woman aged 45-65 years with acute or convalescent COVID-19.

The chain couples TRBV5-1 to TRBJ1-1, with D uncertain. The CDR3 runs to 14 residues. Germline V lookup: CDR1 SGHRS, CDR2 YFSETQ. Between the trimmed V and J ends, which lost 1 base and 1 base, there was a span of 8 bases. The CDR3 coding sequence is TGCGCCAGCAGCTTGAAGGGAGAGAACACTGAAGCTTTCTTT. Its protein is CASSLKGENTEAFF.

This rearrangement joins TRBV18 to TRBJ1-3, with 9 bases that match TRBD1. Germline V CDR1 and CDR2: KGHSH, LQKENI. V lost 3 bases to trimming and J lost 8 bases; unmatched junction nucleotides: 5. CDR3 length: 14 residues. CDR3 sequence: CASSPQGQGYTIYF. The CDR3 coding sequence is TGTGCCAGCTCACCCCAAGGACAGGGGTACACCATATATTTT.

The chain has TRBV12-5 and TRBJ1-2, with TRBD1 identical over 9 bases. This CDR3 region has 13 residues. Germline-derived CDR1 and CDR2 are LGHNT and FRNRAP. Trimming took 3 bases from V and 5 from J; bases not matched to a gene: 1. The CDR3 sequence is CASGLQGAYGYTF. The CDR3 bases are TGTGCTAGTGGTTTACAGGGGGCGTATGGCTACACCTTC.

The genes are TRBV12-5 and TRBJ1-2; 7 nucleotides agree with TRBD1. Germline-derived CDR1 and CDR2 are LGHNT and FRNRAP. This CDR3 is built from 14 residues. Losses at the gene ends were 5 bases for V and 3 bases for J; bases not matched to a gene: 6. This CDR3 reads CASGPRRGDYGYTF. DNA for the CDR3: TGTGCTAGTGGTCCCCGCAGGGGGGACTATGGCTACACCTTC.

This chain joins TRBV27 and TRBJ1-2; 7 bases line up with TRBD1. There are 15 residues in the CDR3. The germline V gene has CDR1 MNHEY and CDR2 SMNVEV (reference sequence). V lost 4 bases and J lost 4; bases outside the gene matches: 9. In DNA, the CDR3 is TGTGCCAGCAGTTCCGAAGACAGGGCTCCCTATGGCTACACCTTC. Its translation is CASSSEDRAPYGYTF.

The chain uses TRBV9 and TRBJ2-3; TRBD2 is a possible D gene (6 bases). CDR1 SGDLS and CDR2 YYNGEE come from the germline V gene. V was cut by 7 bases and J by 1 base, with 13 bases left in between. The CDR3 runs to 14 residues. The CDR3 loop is CASGFSSGTDTQYF. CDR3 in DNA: TGTGCCAGCGGCTTCTCTAGCGGCACAGATACGCAGTATTTT.

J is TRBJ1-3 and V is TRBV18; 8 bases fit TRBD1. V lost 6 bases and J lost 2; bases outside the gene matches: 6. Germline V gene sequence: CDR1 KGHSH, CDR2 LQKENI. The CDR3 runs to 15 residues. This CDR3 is CASSSTTGAGNTIYF. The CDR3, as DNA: TGTGCCAGCTCTTCTACGACAGGGGCTGGAAACACCATATATTTT. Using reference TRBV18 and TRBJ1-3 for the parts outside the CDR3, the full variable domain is NAGVMQNPRHLVRRRGQEARLRCSPMKGHSHVYWYRQLPEEGLKFMVYLQKENIIDESGMPKERFSAEFPKEGPSILRIQQVVRGDSAAYFCASSSTTGAGNTIYFGEGSWLTVV.

DNA of the CDR3: TGTGCCAGCAGTTACTCGATCCTAGAGGCTTACGAGCAGTACTTC. Translating gives CASSYSILEAYEQYF. The genes are TRBV6-5 and TRBJ2-7, with D uncertain. Germline V gives CDR1 MNHEY, CDR2 SVGAGI. With 0 bases removed from V and 4 bases from J, the gap between germline ends came to 13 bases. The length of the CDR3 is 15 residues.

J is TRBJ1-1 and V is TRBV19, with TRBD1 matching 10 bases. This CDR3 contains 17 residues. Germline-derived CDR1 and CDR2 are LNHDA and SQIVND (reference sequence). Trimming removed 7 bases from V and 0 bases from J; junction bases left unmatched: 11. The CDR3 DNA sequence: TGTGCCAGTATGGGGACAGGGGAATTTGGGATGAACACTGAAGCTTTCTTT. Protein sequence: CASMGTGEFGMNTEAFF. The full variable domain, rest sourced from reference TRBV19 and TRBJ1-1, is DGGITQSPKYLFRKEGQNVTLSCEQNLNHDAMYWYRQDPGQGLRLIYYSQIVNDFQKGDIAEGYSVSREKKESFPLTVTSAQKNPTAFYLCASMGTGEFGMNTEAFFGQGTRLTVV.

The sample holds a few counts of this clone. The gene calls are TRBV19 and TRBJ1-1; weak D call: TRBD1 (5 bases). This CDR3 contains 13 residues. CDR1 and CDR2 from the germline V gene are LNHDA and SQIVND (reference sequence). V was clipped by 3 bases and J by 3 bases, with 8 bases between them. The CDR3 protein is CASSISGDTEAFF. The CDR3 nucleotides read TGTGCCAGTAGTATTTCGGGGGACACTGAAGCTTTCTTT.

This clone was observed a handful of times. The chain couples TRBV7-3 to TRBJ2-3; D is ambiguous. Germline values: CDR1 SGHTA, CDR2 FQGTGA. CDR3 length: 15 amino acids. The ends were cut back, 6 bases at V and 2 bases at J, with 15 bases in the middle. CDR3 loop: CASSRESRNTDTQYF. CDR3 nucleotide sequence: TGTGCCAGCAGTAGAGAGTCGCGTAACACAGATACGCAGTATTTT.

The CDR3: CASSRGDGAFF. The CDR3 bases are TGTGCCAGTAGCCGAGGCGATGGAGCTTTCTTT. The genes are TRBV19 and TRBJ1-1; D remains unclear. The V gene's germline CDR1 is LNHDA and CDR2 SQIVND (reference sequence). CDR3 length equals 11 residues. Deletions cut 6 bases from V and 10 bases from J, with 12 bases between.

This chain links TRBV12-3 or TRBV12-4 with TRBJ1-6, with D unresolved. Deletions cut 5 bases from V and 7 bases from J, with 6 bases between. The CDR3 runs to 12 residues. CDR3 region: CASSVGNSPLHF. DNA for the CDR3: TGTGCCAGCAGTGTCGGGAATTCACCCCTCCACTTT.

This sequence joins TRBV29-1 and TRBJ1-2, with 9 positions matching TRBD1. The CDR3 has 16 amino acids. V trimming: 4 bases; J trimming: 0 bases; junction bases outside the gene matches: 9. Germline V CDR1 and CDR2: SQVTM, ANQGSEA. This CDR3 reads CSVGPGQGSSNYGYTF. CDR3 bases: TGCAGCGTTGGACCGGGACAGGGTTCCTCTAACTATGGCTACACCTTC.

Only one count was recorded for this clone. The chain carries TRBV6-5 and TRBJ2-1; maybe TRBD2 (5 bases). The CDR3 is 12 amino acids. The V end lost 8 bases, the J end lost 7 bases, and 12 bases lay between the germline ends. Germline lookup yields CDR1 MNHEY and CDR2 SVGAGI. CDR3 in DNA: TGTGCCAGCCTACCGGGGAGTAATGAGCAGTTCTTC. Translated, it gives CASLPGSNEQFF.

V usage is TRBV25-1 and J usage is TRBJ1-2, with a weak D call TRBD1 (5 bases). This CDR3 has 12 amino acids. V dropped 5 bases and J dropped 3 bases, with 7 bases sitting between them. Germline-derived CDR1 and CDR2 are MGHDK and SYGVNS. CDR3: CASSWGDYGYTF. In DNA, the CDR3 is TGTGCCAGCAGTTGGGGGGACTATGGCTACACCTTC.

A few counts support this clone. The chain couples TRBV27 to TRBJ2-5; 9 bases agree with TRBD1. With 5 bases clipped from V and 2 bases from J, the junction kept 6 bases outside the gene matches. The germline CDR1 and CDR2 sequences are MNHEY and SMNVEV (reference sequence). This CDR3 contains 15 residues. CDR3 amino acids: CASSLGQGSQETQYF. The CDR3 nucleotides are TGTGCCAGCAGTCTCGGACAGGGGTCTCAAGAGACCCAGTACTTC.

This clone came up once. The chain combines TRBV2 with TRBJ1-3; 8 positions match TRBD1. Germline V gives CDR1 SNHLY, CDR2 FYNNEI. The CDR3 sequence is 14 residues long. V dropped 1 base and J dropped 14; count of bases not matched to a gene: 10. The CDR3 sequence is CASSEVASGDRLYF. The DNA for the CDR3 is TGTGCCAGCAGTGAAGTCGCATCAGGGGACAGGCTATATTTT. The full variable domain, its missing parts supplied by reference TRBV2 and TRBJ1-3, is EPEVTQTPSHQVTQMGQEVILRCVPISNHLYFYWYRQILGQKVEFLVSFYNNEISEKSEIFDDQFSVERPDGSNFTLKIRSTKLEDSAMYFCASSEVASGDRLYFGEGSWLTVV.

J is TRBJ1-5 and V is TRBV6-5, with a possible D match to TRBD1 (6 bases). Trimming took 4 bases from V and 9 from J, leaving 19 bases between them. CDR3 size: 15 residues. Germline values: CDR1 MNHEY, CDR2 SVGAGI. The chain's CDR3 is CASSSLQGVVGPQHF. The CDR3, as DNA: TGTGCCAGCAGTTCCCTACAGGGAGTTGTAGGGCCCCAGCATTTT.

This CDR3 reads CASSYSHSNEQYF. As DNA, the CDR3 is TGTGCCAGCAGTTACTCACATTCCAACGAGCAGTACTTC. The genes are TRBV6-5 and TRBJ2-7, with unresolved D. Germline V gene sequence: CDR1 MNHEY, CDR2 SVGAGI. Trimming removed 0 bases at V and 5 bases at J, with 8 bases between. CDR3 length: 13 amino acids.

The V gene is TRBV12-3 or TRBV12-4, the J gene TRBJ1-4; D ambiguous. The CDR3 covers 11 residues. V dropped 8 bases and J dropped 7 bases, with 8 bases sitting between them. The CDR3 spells CASGPGEKLFF. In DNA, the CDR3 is TGTGCCAGCGGCCCTGGTGAAAAACTGTTTTTT.

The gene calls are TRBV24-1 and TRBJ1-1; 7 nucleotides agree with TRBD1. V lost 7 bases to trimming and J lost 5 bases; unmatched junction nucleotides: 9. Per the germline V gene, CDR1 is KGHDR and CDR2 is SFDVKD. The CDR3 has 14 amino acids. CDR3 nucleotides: TGTGCCACCAGGTCACATGCAGGGGGGACTGAAGCTTTCTTT. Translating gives CATRSHAGGTEAFF.

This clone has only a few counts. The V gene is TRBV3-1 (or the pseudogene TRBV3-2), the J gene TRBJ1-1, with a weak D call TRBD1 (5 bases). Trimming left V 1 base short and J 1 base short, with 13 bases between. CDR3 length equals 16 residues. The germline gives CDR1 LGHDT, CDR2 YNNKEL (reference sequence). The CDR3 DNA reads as TGTGCCAGCAGCCAAGTATCAGGGAGGTCGAACACTGAAGCTTTCTTT. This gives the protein CASSQVSGRSNTEAFF.

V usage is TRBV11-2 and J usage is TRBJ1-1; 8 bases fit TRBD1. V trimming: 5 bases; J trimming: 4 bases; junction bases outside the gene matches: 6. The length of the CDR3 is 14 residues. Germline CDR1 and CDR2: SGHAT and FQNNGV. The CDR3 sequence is CASSPGGRSTEAFF. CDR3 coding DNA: TGTGCCAGCAGCCCAGGGGGCCGGAGCACTGAAGCTTTCTTT.

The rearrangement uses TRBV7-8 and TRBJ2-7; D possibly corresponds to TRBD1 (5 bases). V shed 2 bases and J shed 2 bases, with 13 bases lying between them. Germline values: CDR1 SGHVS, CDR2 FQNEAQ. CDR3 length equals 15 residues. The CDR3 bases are TGTGCCAGCAGCTTATCCGTCGGACAAGCCTACGAGCAGTACTTC. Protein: CASSLSVGQAYEQYF. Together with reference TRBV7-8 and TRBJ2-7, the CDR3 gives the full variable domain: GAGVSQSPRYKVAKRGQDVALRCDPISGHVSLFWYQQALGQGPEFLTYFQNEAQLDKSGLPSDRFFAERPEGSVSTLKIQRTQQEDSAVYLCASSLSVGQAYEQYFGPGTRLTVT.

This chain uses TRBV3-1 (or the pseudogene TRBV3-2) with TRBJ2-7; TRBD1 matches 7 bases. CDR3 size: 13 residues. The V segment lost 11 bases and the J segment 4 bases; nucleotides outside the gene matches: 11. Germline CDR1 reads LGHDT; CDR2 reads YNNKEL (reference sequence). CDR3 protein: CAVGGRRIYEQYF. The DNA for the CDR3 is TGTGCCGTAGGGGGCAGGCGGATTTACGAGCAGTACTTC.